The rows below give T cell receptor beta chains drawn from one sample of a study of vaccination and CD4 T cells after COVID-19. No antigen is known for these receptors. TCRdb reprocessed the PCR reads with MiXCR, giving one entry per CDR3 protein. The sample consists of about 14,000 distinct CDR3 sequences, just under 65% of them appearing once. Sequencing was performed on CD4+ T cells from blood, cultured in vitro. Receptors originate from a human donor who had recovered from COVID-19. Each CDR3 is given with its conserved first and last residue. A D gene is named only where the DNA matches it firmly. A row's size may be missing; if present it is once, few, many or a size class.

v_gene	d_gene	j_gene	abundance	CDR3aa	CDR3nt
TRBV2	TRBD1	TRBJ1-1	.	CASRDTGVTEAFF	TGTGCCAGCAGGGACACAGGGGTCACTGAAGCTTTCTTT
TRBV6-1	TRBD2	TRBJ2-1	.	CASSDASGGGRDEQFF	TGTGCCAGCAGTGACGCGTCCGGGGGCGGGAGGGATGAGCAGTTCTTC
TRBV7-2	TRBD2	TRBJ2-3	.	CASSSGYGRESTDTQYF	TGTGCCAGCAGCTCCGGCTATGGGCGGGAGAGCACAGATACGCAGTATTTT
TRBV27	.	TRBJ1-6	few	CASSLIGPRAPLHF	TGTGCCAGCAGCCTCATTGGGCCGAGGGCACCCCTCCACTTT
TRBV15	.	TRBJ2-7	.	CATSRREGNSYEQYF	TGTGCCACCAGCAGACGGGAAGGGAACTCCTACGAGCAGTACTTC
TRBV20-1	TRBD1	TRBJ1-4	.	CSASTRQGNLELFF	TGCAGTGCTAGTACCCGACAGGGGAACTTGGAACTGTTTTTT
TRBV2	.	TRBJ1-2	.	CASRVGPYGYTF	TGTGCCAGCAGGGTGGGGCCCTATGGCTACACCTTC
TRBV2	.	TRBJ1-2	.	CASSEAGNGYTF	TGTGCCAGCAGTGAAGCCGGGAATGGCTACACCTTC
TRBV20-1	.	TRBJ1-3	.	CSARTGTGSSGNTIYF	TGCAGTGCTAGAACCGGGACGGGGAGCTCTGGAAACACCATATATTTT
TRBV28	.	TRBJ1-1	.	CASSPIGAGGTEAFF	TGTGCCAGCAGCCCAATCGGGGCGGGAGGGACTGAAGCTTTCTTT
TRBV19	.	TRBJ1-3	few	CASSQQAEAGNTIYF	TGTGCCAGTAGTCAACAGGCCGAGGCTGGAAACACCATATATTTT
TRBV3-1	.	TRBJ1-5	.	CASSQRNQPQHF	TGTGCCAGCAGCCAGAGGAATCAGCCCCAGCATTTT
TRBV5-1	.	TRBJ1-1	few	CASSSGGGTEAFF	TGCGCCAGCAGCTCCGGGGGTGGGACTGAAGCTTTCTTT
TRBV2	TRBD1	TRBJ1-5	.	CASSSGQETSNQPQHF	TGTGCCAGCAGCTCGGGACAGGAGACGAGCAATCAGCCCCAGCATTTT
TRBV12-3/TRBV12-4	.	TRBJ1-5	.	CASTLGQASNQPQHF	TGTGCCAGCACCCTGGGGCAGGCCAGCAATCAGCCCCAGCATTTT
TRBV7-2	.	TRBJ1-1	.	CAGSPITGNTEAFF	TGTGCCGGCAGCCCAATAACAGGGAACACTGAAGCTTTCTTT
TRBV18	TRBD2	TRBJ2-7	.	CASSPQAGVLNSYEQYF	TGTGCCAGCTCACCACAAGCGGGAGTGCTAAACTCCTACGAGCAGTACTTC
TRBV21-1	.	TRBJ2-7	.	CASGGGRGYEQYF	TGTGCCAGCGGGGGCGGGAGAGGGTACGAGCAGTACTTC
TRBV11-3	.	TRBJ1-1	.	CASSLETSEAFF	TGTGCCAGCAGCTTAGAAACTTCGGAAGCTTTCTTT
TRBV19	TRBD1	TRBJ1-5	.	CASTGTDTYSNQPQHF	TGTGCCAGTACCGGGACAGACACTTATAGCAATCAGCCCCAGCATTTT
TRBV19	TRBD1	TRBJ1-1	.	CASSPPGTGGTEAFF	TGTGCCAGTAGTCCTCCCGGGACAGGGGGCACTGAAGCTTTCTTT
TRBV7-6	TRBD2	TRBJ2-7	few	CASSPPSGRYEQYF	TGTGCCAGCAGCCCGCCTAGCGGGAGATACGAGCAGTACTTC
TRBV27	TRBD1	TRBJ1-2	few	CASSRNGQGGYGYTF	TGTGCCAGCAGTCGTAATGGCCAGGGGGGCTATGGCTACACCTTC
TRBV19	TRBD1	TRBJ1-2	few	CASSRGQGGSYGYTF	TGTGCCAGTAGTAGGGGACAGGGAGGGAGCTATGGCTACACCTTC
TRBV6-2/TRBV6-3	.	TRBJ1-1	.	CASSYGAATEAFF	TGTGCCAGCAGTTACGGGGCCGCCACTGAAGCTTTCTTT